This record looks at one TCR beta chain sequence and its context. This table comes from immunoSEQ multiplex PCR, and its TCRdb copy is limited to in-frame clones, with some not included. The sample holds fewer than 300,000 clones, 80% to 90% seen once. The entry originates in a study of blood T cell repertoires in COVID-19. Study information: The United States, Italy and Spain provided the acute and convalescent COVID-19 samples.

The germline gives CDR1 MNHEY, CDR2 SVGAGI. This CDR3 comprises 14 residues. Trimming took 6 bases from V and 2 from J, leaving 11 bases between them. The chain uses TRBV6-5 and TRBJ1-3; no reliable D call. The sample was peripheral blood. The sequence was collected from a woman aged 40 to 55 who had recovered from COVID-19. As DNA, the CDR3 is TGTGCCAGCAGCCTCCTCGGGACTGGAAACACCATATATTTT. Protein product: CASSLLGTGNTIYF.